Sequencing of this T cell receptor beta chain was carried out in a study of shared clonotypes between healthy human individuals (dated by TCRdb to the early 2020s). Turning to the overall study: The cohort comprised two women and three men aged 18 to 49 years. To increase sequencing depth and limit assay-specific biases, TCR repertoire library preparation and sequencing were carried out by different laboratories using diverse techniques. Blood TCR repertoires of roughly five healthy adults were deeply sequenced to estimate repertoire size and the extent of clonotype sharing between individuals. Each donor's leukapheresis produced roughly between roughly 0.9 and 9 billion PBMCs. Per donor, three plates each were used for CD4 naive and CD4 memory, two for CD8 naive, and one for CD8 memory.

Comments on this clone: Its antigen is unknown. No much larger clonotype is one base removed from it; base qualities were not supplied.

Findings and caveats that apply to the study as a whole: Larger estimated clonotype richness was generally found for naive subsets than for memory subsets. The genetic and exposure-history diversity represented was limited by the small number of donors. Sampling was restricted to blood, and TCR repertoires in tissue are likely to differ from TCR repertoires in blood. Incomplete sequencing was indicated by rarefaction of sorted-subset datasets, despite the large sequencing depth. Based on pairwise subsampling, the degree of clonotype sharing among donors was expected to be affected by sequencing depth. Compared with non-shared clonotypes, clonotypes shared by all four sorted-subset donors had higher generation probabilities. Sharing across several donors was observed for around 5% of naive CD4, over 3% of naive CD8, roughly 2.4% of memory CD4, and less than 0.45% of memory CD8 clonotypes.

Using the deep immunoSEQ assay, TCR CDR3 regions were amplified from genomic DNA by multiplex PCR. Extracted genomic DNA from each cell subset was spread evenly across all wells of several immunoSEQ 96-well plates, with each plate serving as a replicate. For sorted subsets, 200 to 250 ng genomic DNA, equal to 30,000 to 35,000 T cell genomes, was loaded into each replicate PCR. Purified libraries were measured with a Qubit 3.0 fluorometer, size-checked on a Bioanalyzer 2100, and measured again with the KAPA Library Quantification kit. Every immunoSEQ 96-well plate was sequenced on a dedicated single-read 150-cycle Illumina NextSeq 550 flow cell. As for the authors' bioinformatics: Because only junctional sequences without quality scores were contained in the immunoSEQ output, filtering matching that applied to full-length reads could not be performed. Sequences were annotated with PyIR, a Python wrapper for IgBLAST v1.9, and V/J genes and CDR3 were assigned using IMGT germline references. Reads were removed for weak V/J assignments (E-value above 1e-6), missing CDR3, stop codons, out-of-frame junctions, or ambiguous translated residues. V3J clonotypes were defined as sequences sharing the same inferred V gene, J gene, and CDR3 amino acid sequence. To compute the percentage overlap between repertoires, the number of shared unique clonotypes was divided by the size of the smaller repertoire. Richness of each repertoire was evaluated using RTK rarefaction, the Chao1 estimator, and Recon v2.1 estimates of unobserved clonotypes. Generation probabilities for all TCRbeta clonotypes obtained by the gDNA method from several donors were computed using OLGA. TCRdb stores this immuneACCESS table with in-frame sequences only. Part of the clones is absent; in the studies checked, under half of the shortfall reflects unresolved V genes, and no reason is known for the rest. V and J calls and clone size follow that table, whereas D and trimming were derived from the DNA. This sample lists about 2.5 million clones; about 90% were detected once. The top ten constitute about 0.36% of the sample.

According to the germline V gene, CDR1 reads SGHVS and CDR2 reads FQNEAQ. V and J are trimmed by 0 bases and 6 bases, and the gene matches miss 6 bases of the junction. The CDR3 numbers 16 residues from cysteine through phenylalanine. The only DNA kept is the CDR3, 48 bases in frame from the first base. The donors were healthy, HIV-negative adults with no recently reported acute infections or vaccinations. All donors were Caucasian adults living in Nashville, Tennessee, USA. Magnetic negative selection was used to enrich CD4+ T cells, after which naive cells were positively selected on CD45RA and the negative fraction became the memory subset. Blood was obtained by leukapheresis, after which PBMCs were separated by Ficoll-Histopaque density gradient centrifugation and cryopreserved in liquid nitrogen vapor phase. Analytical flow cytometry was used to check the purity and quantity of each magnetically sorted T cell population. Each sorted fraction had its genomic DNA isolated and then quantified by UV absorbance on a Nanodrop 2000c.

The TCR comes from a young man in good health. Some clones in this sample may be carry-over from other donors' samples. Rearrangement joined TRBV7-8 to TRBJ2-7, with 12 bases in between that match TRBD2. The sequencing input was naive CD4+ T cells from PBMCs. Sample cell subset or site, as interpreted from the label and publication: CD45RA+ positively selected. The CDR3 protein is CASSLAATSGRSEQYF. The sequenced DNA is TGTGCCAGCAGCTTAGCTGCGACTAGCGGGAGAAGCGAGCAGTACTTC. Full variable domain (CDR3 extended with the reference TRBV7-8 and TRBJ2-7 proteins): GAGVSQSPRYKVAKRGQDVALRCDPISGHVSLFWYQQALGQGPEFLTYFQNEAQLDKSGLPSDRFFAERPEGSVSTLKIQRTQQEDSAVYLCASSLAATSGRSEQYFGPGTRLTVT.